This T cell receptor (beta chain) was sequenced in a study of blood T cell repertoires in COVID-19. Study background: Samples taken during acute and convalescent COVID-19 were collected in the United States, Italy and Spain.

Authors' processing steps: Nucleated cell counts were estimated from reference gene primer amplification. Data came from immunoSEQ multiplex PCR; TCRdb stores just in-frame clones and leaves some out. D and trimming come from the DNA, and the V and J calls and clone size come from that table. The sample includes about 70,000 clones, roughly 90% of them seen just once. V lost 3 bases, J lost 8 bases, and 14 bases lay in between. Germline V gene lookup returns CDR1 SGHRS and CDR2 YFSETQ. The length of the CDR3 is 14 residues. The specimen was peripheral blood. This clonotype originated in a man aged 50 to 60 with acute or convalescent COVID-19. The V gene is TRBV5-1, the J gene TRBJ1-4, with a tentative D call TRBD1 (5 bases). The CDR3 loop reads CASSSLGGSEKLFF. As DNA, the CDR3 is TGCGCCAGCAGCTCCCTGGGGGGGTCCGAAAAACTGTTTTTT.